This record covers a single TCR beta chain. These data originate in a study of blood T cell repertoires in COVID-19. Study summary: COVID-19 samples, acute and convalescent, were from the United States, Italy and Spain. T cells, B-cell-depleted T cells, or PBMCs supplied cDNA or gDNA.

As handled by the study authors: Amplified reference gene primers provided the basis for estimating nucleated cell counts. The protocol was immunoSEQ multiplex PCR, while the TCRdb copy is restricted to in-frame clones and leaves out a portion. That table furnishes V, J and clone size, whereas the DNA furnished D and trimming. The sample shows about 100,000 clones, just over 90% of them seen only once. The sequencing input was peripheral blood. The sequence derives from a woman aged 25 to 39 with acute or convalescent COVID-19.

The CDR3 is CASSATSGSPYEQYF. As DNA, the CDR3 is TGTGCCAGCAGCGCTACTAGCGGGAGCCCCTACGAGCAGTACTTC. This chain connects TRBV13 to TRBJ2-7; TRBD2 matches at 11 bases. The CDR3 length is 15 residues. V shed 5 bases, J shed 2 bases, and the junction held 5 bases outside the gene matches. Germline loops: CDR1 PRHDT, CDR2 FYEKMQ (reference sequence).